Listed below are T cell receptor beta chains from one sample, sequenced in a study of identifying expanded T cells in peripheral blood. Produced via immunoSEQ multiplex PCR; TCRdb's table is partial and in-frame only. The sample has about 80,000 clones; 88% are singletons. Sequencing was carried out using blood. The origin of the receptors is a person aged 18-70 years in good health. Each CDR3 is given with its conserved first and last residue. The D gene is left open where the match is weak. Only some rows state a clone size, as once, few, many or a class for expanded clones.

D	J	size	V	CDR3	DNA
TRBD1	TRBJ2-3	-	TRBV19	CASSDRGSYTDTQYF	TGTGCCAGTTCCGACAGGGGGAGCTACACAGATACGCAGTATTTT
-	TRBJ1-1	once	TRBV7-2	CASSLESWQEAFF	TGTGCCAGCAGCTTAGAATCGTGGCAGGAAGCTTTCTTT
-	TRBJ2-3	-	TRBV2	CASSGGLTDTQYF	TGTGCCAGCAGTGGGGGACTTACAGATACGCAGTATTTT
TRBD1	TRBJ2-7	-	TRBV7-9	CASSQEGTVTYEQYF	TGTGCCAGCAGCCAAGAGGGGACAGTGACCTACGAGCAGTACTTC
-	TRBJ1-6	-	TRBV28	CASSSLTGVYNSPLHF	TGTGCCAGCAGTTCGTTGACAGGAGTCTATAATTCACCCCTCCACTTT
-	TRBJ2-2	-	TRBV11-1	CASSRPGANTGELFF	TGTGCCAGCAGCAGACCGGGAGCGAACACCGGGGAGCTGTTTTTT
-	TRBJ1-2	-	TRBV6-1	CASSELHELLHGYTF	TGTGCCAGCAGTGAATTGCACGAACTGCTCCATGGCTACACCTTC
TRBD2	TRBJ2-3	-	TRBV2	CASSLSTSKDTQYF	TGTGCCAGCAGCCTCTCGACTAGCAAAGATACGCAGTATTTT
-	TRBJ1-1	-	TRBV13	CASSFRGEGTEAFF	TGTGCCAGCAGCTTTAGAGGGGAGGGGACTGAAGCTTTCTTT
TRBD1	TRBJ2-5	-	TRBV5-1	CASSSKFGTGTEETQYF	TGCGCCAGCAGCTCCAAGTTCGGGACAGGGACGGAAGAGACCCAGTACTTC
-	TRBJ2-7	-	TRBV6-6	CASSYQDSYEQYF	TGTGCCAGCAGTTACCAAGATAGCTACGAGCAGTACTTC
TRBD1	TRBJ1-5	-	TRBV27	CASRHLGGAGNQPQHF	TGTGCCAGCAGACATTTAGGGGGCGCGGGCAATCAGCCCCAGCATTTT
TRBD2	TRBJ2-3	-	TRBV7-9	CASSLLAGGFRDTQYF	TGTGCCAGCAGCTTATTAGCGGGGGGGTTCCGAGATACGCAGTATTTT
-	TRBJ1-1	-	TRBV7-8	CASSLTGNTEAFF	TGTGCCAGCAGCTTGACAGGGAACACTGAAGCTTTCTTT
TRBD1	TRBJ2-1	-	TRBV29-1	CSVAGTVLDDQFF	TGCAGCGTTGCCGGGACAGTTCTCGATGATCAGTTCTTC
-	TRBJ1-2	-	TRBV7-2	CASSPSQDYGYTF	TGTGCCAGCAGCCCGAGTCAGGACTATGGCTACACCTTC
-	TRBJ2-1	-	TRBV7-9	CASSLVPGEQFF	TGTGCCAGCAGCTTAGTGCCTGGTGAGCAGTTCTTC
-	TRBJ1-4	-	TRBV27	CASSFGGAVEKLFF	TGTGCCAGCAGTTTCGGGGGGGCGGTTGAAAAACTGTTTTTT
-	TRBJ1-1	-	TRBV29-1	CSLDRNTEAFF	TGCAGCCTGGACAGGAACACTGAAGCTTTCTTT
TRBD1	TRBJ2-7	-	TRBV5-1	CASSLAHDRGYVGEQYF	TGCGCCAGCAGCTTGGCCCACGACAGGGGGTACGTTGGTGAGCAGTACTTC
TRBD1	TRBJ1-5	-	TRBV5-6	CASSSTQGQPQHF	TGTGCCAGCAGCTCCACACAGGGGCAGCCCCAGCATTTT
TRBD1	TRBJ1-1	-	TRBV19	CASIPGVGQLNTEAFF	TGTGCCAGTATCCCGGGTGTGGGACAGTTGAACACTGAAGCTTTCTTT
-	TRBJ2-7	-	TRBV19	CASSITPSVSYEQYF	TGTGCCAGTAGTATTACTCCCTCCGTCAGCTACGAGCAGTACTTC
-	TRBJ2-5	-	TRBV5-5	CASSLVAGAKETQYF	TGTGCCAGCAGCTTGGTGGCAGGGGCCAAAGAGACCCAGTACTTC
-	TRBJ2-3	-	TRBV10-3	CAIRPTVRSTDTQYF	TGTGCCATCAGACCCACCGTGAGGAGCACAGATACGCAGTATTTT
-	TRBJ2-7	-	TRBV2	CASSEASYEQYF	TGTGCCAGCAGTGAAGCGTCCTACGAGCAGTACTTC
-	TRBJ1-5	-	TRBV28	CASSSGDQPQHF	TGTGCCAGCAGTTCCGGAGATCAGCCCCAGCATTTT
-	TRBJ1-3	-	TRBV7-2	CASSFDSPSGNTIYF	TGTGCCAGCAGCTTTGACAGTCCCTCTGGAAACACCATATATTTT
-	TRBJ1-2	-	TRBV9	CASSARSYGYTF	TGTGCCAGCAGCGCCCGGTCCTATGGCTACACCTTC
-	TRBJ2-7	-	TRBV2	CASSFLYEQYF	TGTGCCAGCAGTTTCCTCTACGAGCAGTACTTC
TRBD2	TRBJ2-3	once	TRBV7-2	CASRDLAGGPMAQYF	TGTGCCAGCAGGGACCTAGCGGGGGGGCCGATGGCGCAGTATTTT
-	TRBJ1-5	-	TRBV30	CAWSRGYSNQPQHF	TGTGCCTGGAGTAGGGGGTATAGCAATCAGCCCCAGCATTTT
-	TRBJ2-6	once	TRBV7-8	CASSRRYSGANVLTF	TGTGCCAGCAGCCGTCGTTACTCTGGGGCCAACGTCCTGACTTTC
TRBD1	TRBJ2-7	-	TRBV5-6	CASSWGTDYEQYF	TGTGCCAGCAGCTGGGGGACAGATTACGAGCAGTACTTC
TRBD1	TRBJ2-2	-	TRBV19	CASNRQGARHGELFF	TGTGCCAGTAACCGACAGGGGGCGAGACACGGGGAGCTGTTTTTT
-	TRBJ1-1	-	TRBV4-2	CASSAGTENTEAFF	TGTGCCAGCAGCGCCGGGACGGAGAACACTGAAGCTTTCTTT
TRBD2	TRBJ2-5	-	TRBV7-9	CASSSYGLAAGETQYF	TGTGCCAGCAGCTCCTACGGCCTAGCGGCGGGAGAGACCCAGTACTTC
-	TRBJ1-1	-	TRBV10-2	CASRDLGQGDTEAFF	TGCGCCAGCAGAGACCTGGGGCAGGGCGACACTGAAGCTTTCTTT
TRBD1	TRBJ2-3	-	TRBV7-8	CASSLRTGPDTQYF	TGTGCCAGCAGCCTTCGGACAGGGCCAGATACGCAGTATTTT
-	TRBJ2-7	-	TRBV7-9	CASSSGISYEQYF	TGTGCCAGCAGCTCCGGGATTTCCTACGAGCAGTACTTC
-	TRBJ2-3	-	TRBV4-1	CASSHSQQTGRGDTQYF	TGCGCCAGCAGCCATTCCCAACAGACCGGGCGCGGGGATACGCAGTATTTT
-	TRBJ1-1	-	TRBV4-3	CASSWDLTGNTEAFF	TGCGCCAGCAGCTGGGACTTGACAGGGAACACTGAAGCTTTCTTT
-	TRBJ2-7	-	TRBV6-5	CASSITSRPYEQYF	TGTGCCAGCAGTATTACTAGCAGACCCTACGAGCAGTACTTC
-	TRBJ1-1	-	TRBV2	CASKDLQGTEAFF	TGTGCCAGCAAGGATCTACAGGGCACTGAAGCTTTCTTT
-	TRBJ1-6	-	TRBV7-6	CASSNGPGGVSPLHF	TGTGCCAGCAGCAATGGACCCGGCGGGGTATCACCCCTCCACTTT
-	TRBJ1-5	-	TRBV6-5	CASSSSGFQPQHF	TGTGCCAGCAGTTCGTCAGGGTTTCAGCCCCAGCATTTT
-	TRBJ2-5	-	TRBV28	CASSFSQETQYF	TGTGCCAGCAGTTTTAGCCAAGAGACCCAGTACTTC
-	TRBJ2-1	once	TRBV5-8	CASSLGQGTYNEQFF	TGTGCCAGCAGCTTGGGGCAGGGAACTTACAATGAGCAGTTCTTC
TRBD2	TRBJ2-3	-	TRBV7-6	CASSLLAGGTDTQYF	TGTGCCAGCAGTTTACTAGCGGGTGGCACAGATACGCAGTATTTT
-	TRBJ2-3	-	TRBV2	CASSERENTQYF	TGTGCCAGCAGTGAACGTGAAAATACGCAGTATTTT
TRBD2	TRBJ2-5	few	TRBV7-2	CASSPPGLAGGQETQYF	TGTGCCAGCAGCCCTCCGGGACTAGCGGGGGGGCAAGAGACCCAGTACTTC
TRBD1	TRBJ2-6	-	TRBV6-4	CASSDGTGGSGANVLTF	TGTGCCAGCAGTGACGGGACAGGGGGCTCTGGGGCCAACGTCCTGACTTTC
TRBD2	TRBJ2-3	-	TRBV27	CASSFLAGGSTDTQYF	TGTGCCAGCAGTTTCTTGGCGGGGGGCAGCACAGATACGCAGTATTTT
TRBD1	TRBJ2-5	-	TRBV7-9	CASSYHSTGLETQYF	TGTGCCAGCAGCTATCACTCGACAGGGTTAGAGACCCAGTACTTC